This TCR beta chain appears in the sequencing data of a study of T cell responses to AZD1222 COVID-19 vaccine. Broader study findings: Among those given AZD1222, only 5 to 7 were seropositive at baseline.

On this clone itself: Its antigen is not identified.

TCRdb's table, derived via immunoSEQ multiplex PCR, lists solely in-frame clones and lacks some. Of 130,000 to 150,000 clones in the sample, 85% to 95% were seen once. V was clipped by 0 bases and J by 0 bases, with 15 bases between them. This CDR3 has 18 amino acids. Germline CDR1 MGHRA, CDR2 YSYEKL. The material sequenced was peripheral blood, taken after recovery from COVID-19. The TCR sequence derives from an adult who had recovered from COVID-19. This chain connects TRBV4-1 to TRBJ1-5; D gene unclear. Written as DNA, the CDR3 is TGCGCCAGCAGCCAAGATACGGAACCCGTCAATAGCAATCAGCCCCAGCATTTT. It translates to CASSQDTEPVNSNQPQHF.